This T cell receptor (beta chain) was profiled in a study of OX40 agonist ivuxolimab in advanced cancers. On the study more broadly: Checkpoint inhibitors had been given previously to around 38% of patients. Study-wide points: Circulating CD4+ and CD8+ T cells showed clonal expansion by week 6 at 0.1 to 3.0 mg/kg. Low normalized T-cell clonal expansion was also seen in some nonresponders.

Assay: immunoSEQ multiplex PCR; the TCRdb copy retains only in-frame clones and omits some. The sample holds 53,000 or so clones; roughly 84% are singletons and the top ten take more than 10%. This clone was observed once. Its antigen is unidentified. Unmatched junction bases numbered 4, after V lost 3 bases and J lost 4 bases. The germline gives CDR1 MNHEY, CDR2 SMNVEV (reference sequence). The length of the CDR3 is 16 residues. This chain joins TRBV27 and TRBJ2-5, with 14 bases aligning to TRBD2. This receptor was taken from an adult with an advanced solid tumor such as melanoma, head and neck, liver or kidney cancer. Sample: CD4+ or CD8+ T cells sorted from blood, taken in a trial of the OX40 agonist ivuxolimab. The CDR3 DNA reads as TGTGCCAGCAGTTTGTCCGGGACTAGCGGGAGAGAGACCCAGTACTTC. Translating gives CASSLSGTSGRETQYF.